The 5 T cell receptor beta chains given below trace back to one sample, sequenced in a study of blood T cell repertoires in COVID-19. Sequencing was performed with immunoSEQ multiplex PCR; in TCRdb, only in-frame clones are kept and a portion is missing. The data show about 76,000 clones, with 83% seen just once and approximately 40% held by the top ten. The source material was peripheral blood. Receptors originate from a man older than 75 with acute or convalescent COVID-19.

The chain has TRBV7-2 and TRBJ1-2, with 7 bases fitting TRBD1. The CDR3 is 15 residues long. CDR1 and CDR2 (germline): SGHTA, FQGNSA. V was pared by 5 bases and J by 6 bases, with 12 bases of the junction left unmatched. The chain's CDR3 is CASSAWGQRLHGYTF. The CDR3 coding sequence is TGTGCCAGCAGCGCGTGGGGACAGAGACTACATGGCTACACCTTC. Supplemented by reference TRBV7-2 and TRBJ1-2, the full variable domain reads GAGVSQSPSNKVTEKGKDVELRCDPISGHTALYWYRQSLGQGLEFLIYFQGNSAPDKSGLPSDRFSAERTGGSVSTLTIQRTQQEDSAVYLCASSAWGQRLHGYTFGSGTRLTVV.

This chain links TRBV19 with TRBJ1-1; D ambiguous. The CDR3 spans 17 residues. V was trimmed by 7 bases and J by 2 bases, leaving 23 bases between them. Germline-derived CDR1 and CDR2 are LNHDA and SQIVND (reference sequence). CDR3 DNA: TGTGCCAGTAAGGTTCGCATCATTGACACCTTAAACACTGAAGCTTTCTTT. This encodes CASKVRIIDTLNTEAFF.

The genes are TRBV7-3 and TRBJ2-1; D is uncertain. The V and J ends lost 4 bases and 5 bases respectively, with 6 bases between them. Germline V CDR1 and CDR2: SGHTA, FQGTGA. The CDR3 has 12 amino acids. In nucleotides, the CDR3 is TGTGCCAGCAGCTCTCAGGACAATGAGCAGTTCTTC. Translating it yields CASSSQDNEQFF.

The chain combines TRBV2 with TRBJ2-1; 12 positions agree with TRBD1. The germline V gene encodes CDR1 SNHLY and CDR2 FYNNEI. The CDR3 consists of 15 residues. J was trimmed by 4 bases and V by 6 bases; bases with no gene match: 4. CDR3 DNA sequence: TGTGCCAGCAGGGGACAGGGGGCGGGGTACAATGAGCAGTTCTTC. Amino acids: CASRGQGAGYNEQFF.

This clone showed up just once. V usage is TRBV18 and J usage is TRBJ1-6, with D perhaps TRBD1 (6 bases). The germline CDR1 and CDR2 sequences are KGHSH and LQKENI. Trimming stripped 5 bases from V and 10 bases from J, with 21 bases between. The CDR3 has 16 residues. In DNA, the CDR3 is TGTGCCAGCTCAGCGGGAGGGGGGAGAATTGACTCACCCCTCCACTTT. Amino acids: CASSAGGGRIDSPLHF.